The 3 T cell receptor beta chains below all came from one sample that was sequenced in a study of blood T cell repertoires in COVID-19. Libraries were prepared by immunoSEQ multiplex PCR; TCRdb keeps only in-frame clonotypes and omits some of them. The table shows approximately 100,000 clones, with around 87% occurring only once. Sequenced input: peripheral blood. Every receptor here comes from a woman aged 25-40 years with acute or convalescent COVID-19.

This clone was seen a single time. The chain uses TRBV7-9 and TRBJ2-1; 15 bases map to TRBD2. In germline, CDR1 is SEHNR, CDR2 FQNEAQ (reference sequence). The CDR3 is 15 amino acids. Trimming took 5 bases from V and 6 from J; bases not matched to a gene: 2. CDR3 sequence: CASSTGLAGGNEQFF. The CDR3 region has the DNA TGTGCCAGCAGCACGGGACTAGCGGGGGGCAATGAGCAGTTCTTC.

CDR3 residues: CASSPASTNYGYTF. The CDR3 coding sequence is TGTGCCAGCTCACCCGCCAGTACAAACTATGGCTACACCTTC. This chain joins TRBV18 and TRBJ1-2, with D unresolved. Germline-derived CDR1 and CDR2 are KGHSH and LQKENI. V lost 3 bases and J lost 2, with 10 bases in between. CDR3 length: 14 amino acids.

This chain links TRBV28 with TRBJ1-5; unclear D gene. Trimming left V 5 bases short and J 1 base short, with 9 bases between. Per germline, CDR1 MDHEN and CDR2 SYDVKM. This CDR3 comprises 14 residues. CDR3 region: CASSRGGSNQPQHF. In DNA, the CDR3 is TGTGCCAGCAGTAGAGGAGGAAGCAATCAGCCCCAGCATTTT.